This T cell receptor beta chain was obtained from a study of blood T cell repertoires in COVID-19. Across the whole study: Sites in the United States, Italy and Spain provided acute and convalescent COVID-19 samples. Sources were T cells, B-cell-depleted T cells, or PBMCs; the material itself was cDNA or gDNA.

Original processing notes: Reference gene primers were amplified, and this amplification served to estimate nucleated cell counts. The data were produced by immunoSEQ multiplex PCR, yet TCRdb's version contains in-frame clones alone and is incomplete. V and J calls plus clone size are reproduced from that table; the DNA served to infer D and trimming. This sample has about 86,000 clones, with around four fifths found just once. The germline CDR1 and CDR2 sequences are LGHDT and YNNKEL (reference sequence). V gave up 1 base and J gave up 3 bases, with 8 bases separating them. The CDR3 loop spans 14 amino acids.

Sequencing used peripheral blood. The clonotype originates from a man between 45 and 60 years old with acute or convalescent COVID-19. The chain couples TRBV3-1 (or the pseudogene TRBV3-2) to TRBJ2-3; D perhaps matches TRBD2 (5 bases). The CDR3: CASSQGTVTDTQYF. CDR3 nucleotide sequence: TGTGCCAGCAGCCAAGGGACTGTTACAGATACGCAGTATTTT.